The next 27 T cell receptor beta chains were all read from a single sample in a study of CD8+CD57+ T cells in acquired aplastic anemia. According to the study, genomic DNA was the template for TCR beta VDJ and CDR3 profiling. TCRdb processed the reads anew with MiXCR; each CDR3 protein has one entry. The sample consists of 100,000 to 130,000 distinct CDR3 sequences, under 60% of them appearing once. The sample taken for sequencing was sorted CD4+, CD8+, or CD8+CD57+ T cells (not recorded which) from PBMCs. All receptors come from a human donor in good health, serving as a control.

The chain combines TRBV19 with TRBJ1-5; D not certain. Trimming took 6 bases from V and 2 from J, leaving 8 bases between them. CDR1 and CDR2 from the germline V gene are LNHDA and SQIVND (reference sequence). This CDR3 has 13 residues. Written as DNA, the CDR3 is TGTGCCAGTAGCGGTCCTGGCAATCAGCCCCAGCATTTT. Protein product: CASSGPGNQPQHF.

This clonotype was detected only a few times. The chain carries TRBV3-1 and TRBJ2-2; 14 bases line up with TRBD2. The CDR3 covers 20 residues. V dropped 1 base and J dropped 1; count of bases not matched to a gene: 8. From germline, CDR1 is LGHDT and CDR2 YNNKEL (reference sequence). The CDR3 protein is CASSQVAAGLAGVNTGELFF. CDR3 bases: TGTGCCAGCAGCCAAGTGGCGGCGGGACTAGCGGGGGTGAACACCGGGGAGCTGTTTTTT.

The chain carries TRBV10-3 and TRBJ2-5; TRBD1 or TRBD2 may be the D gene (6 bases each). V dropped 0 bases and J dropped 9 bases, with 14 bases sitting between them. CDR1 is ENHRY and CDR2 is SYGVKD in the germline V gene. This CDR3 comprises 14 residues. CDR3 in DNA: TGTGCCATCAGTGAGTCGATTTCTAGGGGGGCCCAGTACTTC. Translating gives CAISESISRGAQYF.

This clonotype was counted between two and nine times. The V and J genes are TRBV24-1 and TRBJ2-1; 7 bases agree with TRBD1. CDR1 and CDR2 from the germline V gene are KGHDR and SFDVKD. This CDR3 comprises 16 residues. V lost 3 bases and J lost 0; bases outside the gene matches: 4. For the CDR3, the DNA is TGTGCCACCAGTGATGACAGGGTCAGCTCCTACAATGAGCAGTTCTTC. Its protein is CATSDDRVSSYNEQFF.

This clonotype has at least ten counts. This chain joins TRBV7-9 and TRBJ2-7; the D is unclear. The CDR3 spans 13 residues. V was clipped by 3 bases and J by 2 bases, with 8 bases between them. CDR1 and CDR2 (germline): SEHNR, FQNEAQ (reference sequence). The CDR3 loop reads CASSFSQTYEQYF. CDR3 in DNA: TGTGCCAGCAGCTTCTCCCAAACCTACGAGCAGTACTTC.

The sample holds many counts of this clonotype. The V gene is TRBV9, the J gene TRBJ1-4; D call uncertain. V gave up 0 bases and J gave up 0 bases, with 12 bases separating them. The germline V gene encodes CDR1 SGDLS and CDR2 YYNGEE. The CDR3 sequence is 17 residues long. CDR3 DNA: TGTGCCAGCAGCGTAGAGGAGGTTGGTGCAACTAATGAAAAACTGTTTTTT. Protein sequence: CASSVEEVGATNEKLFF.

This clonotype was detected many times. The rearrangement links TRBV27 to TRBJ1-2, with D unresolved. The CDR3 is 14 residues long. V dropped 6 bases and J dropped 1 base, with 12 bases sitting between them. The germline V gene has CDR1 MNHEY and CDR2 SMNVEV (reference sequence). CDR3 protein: CASSDGEFNYGYTF. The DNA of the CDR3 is TGTGCCAGCAGCGATGGAGAGTTTAACTATGGCTACACCTTC.

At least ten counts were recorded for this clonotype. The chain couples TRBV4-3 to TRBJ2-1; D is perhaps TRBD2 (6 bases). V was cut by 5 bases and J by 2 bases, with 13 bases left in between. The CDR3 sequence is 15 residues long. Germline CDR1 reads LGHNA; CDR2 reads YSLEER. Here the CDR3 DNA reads TGCGCCAGCAGCGCAGACGGGGGAACCTACAATGAGCAGTTCTTC. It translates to CASSADGGTYNEQFF.

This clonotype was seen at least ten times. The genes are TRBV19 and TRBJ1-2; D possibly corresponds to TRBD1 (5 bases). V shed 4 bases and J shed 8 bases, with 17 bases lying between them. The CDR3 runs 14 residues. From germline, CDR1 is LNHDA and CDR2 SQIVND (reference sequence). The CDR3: CASSTSGTPGGYTF. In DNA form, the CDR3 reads TGTGCCAGTAGTACTTCCGGGACCCCCGGGGGCTACACCTTC. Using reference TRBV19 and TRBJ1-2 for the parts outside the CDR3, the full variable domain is DGGITQSPKYLFRKEGQNVTLSCEQNLNHDAMYWYRQDPGQGLRLIYYSQIVNDFQKGDIAEGYSVSREKKESFPLTVTSAQKNPTAFYLCASSTSGTPGGYTFGSGTRLTVV.

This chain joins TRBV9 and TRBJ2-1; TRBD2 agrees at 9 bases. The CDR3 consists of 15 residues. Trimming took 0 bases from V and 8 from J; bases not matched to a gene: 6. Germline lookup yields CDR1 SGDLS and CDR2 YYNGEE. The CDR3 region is CASSVDGTSSYEQFF. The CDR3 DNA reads TGTGCCAGCAGCGTAGACGGGACTAGCTCTTATGAGCAGTTCTTC.

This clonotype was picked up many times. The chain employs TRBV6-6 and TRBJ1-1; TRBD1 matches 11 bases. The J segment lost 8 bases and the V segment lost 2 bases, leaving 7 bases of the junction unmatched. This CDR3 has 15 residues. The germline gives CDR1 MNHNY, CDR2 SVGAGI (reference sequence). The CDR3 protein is CASSYTGTGGGEAFF. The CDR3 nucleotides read TGTGCCAGCAGTTACACCGGGACAGGGGGGGGAGAAGCTTTCTTT.

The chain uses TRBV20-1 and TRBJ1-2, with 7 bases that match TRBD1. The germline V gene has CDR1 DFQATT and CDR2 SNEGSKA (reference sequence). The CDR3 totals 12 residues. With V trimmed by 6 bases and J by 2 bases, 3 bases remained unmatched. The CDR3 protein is CSARTGNYGYTF. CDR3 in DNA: TGCAGTGCCAGGACAGGAAACTATGGCTACACCTTC.

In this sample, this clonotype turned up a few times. DNA of the CDR3: TGTGCCACCAGCCGAGGGGGGACTGGCTACACCTTC. Translated, it gives CATSRGGTGYTF. V gene TRBV15 combines with J gene TRBJ1-2; weak D call: TRBD1 (6 bases). There are 12 residues in the CDR3. The V gene's germline CDR1 is LNHNV and CDR2 YYDKDF (reference sequence). The V gene lost 5 bases and the J gene lost 7 bases, with 11 bases spanning the gap.

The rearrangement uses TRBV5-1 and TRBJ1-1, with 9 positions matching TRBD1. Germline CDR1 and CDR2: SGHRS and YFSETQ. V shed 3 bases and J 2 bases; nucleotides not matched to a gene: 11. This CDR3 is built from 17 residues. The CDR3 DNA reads TGCGCCAGCAGCTGGGGGTGGACAGGGGCCACCAACACTGAAGCTTTCTTT. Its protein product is CASSWGWTGATNTEAFF.

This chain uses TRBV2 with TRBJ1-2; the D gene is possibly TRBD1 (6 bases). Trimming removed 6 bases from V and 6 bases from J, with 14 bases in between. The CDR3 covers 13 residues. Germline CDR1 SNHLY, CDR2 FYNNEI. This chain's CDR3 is CASSYRVSDGYTF. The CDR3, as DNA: TGTGCCAGCAGCTACAGGGTCTCTGATGGCTACACCTTC.

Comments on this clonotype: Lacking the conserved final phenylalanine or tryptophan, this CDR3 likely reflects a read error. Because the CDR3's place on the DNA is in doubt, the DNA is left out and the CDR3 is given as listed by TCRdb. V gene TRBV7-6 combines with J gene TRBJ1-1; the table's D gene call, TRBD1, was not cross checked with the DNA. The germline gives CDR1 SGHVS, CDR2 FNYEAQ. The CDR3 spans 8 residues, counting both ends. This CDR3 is CASSPRGA.

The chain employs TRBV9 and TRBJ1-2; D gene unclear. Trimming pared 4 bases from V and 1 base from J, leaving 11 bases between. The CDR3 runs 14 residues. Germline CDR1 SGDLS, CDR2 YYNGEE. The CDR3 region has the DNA TGTGCCAGCAGCTCACAAAGGGATAACTATGGCTACACCTTC. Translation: CASSSQRDNYGYTF.

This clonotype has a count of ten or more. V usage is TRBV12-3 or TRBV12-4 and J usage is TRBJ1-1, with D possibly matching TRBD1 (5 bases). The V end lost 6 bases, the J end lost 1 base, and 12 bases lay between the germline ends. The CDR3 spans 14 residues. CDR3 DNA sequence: TGTGCCAGCAGCTGGGGGGAAGGGAACACTGAAGCTTTCTTT. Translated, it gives CASSWGEGNTEAFF.

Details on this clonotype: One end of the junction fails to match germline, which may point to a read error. CDR3 protein: CASIDRNYPGHTF. CDR3 sequence (DNA): TGTGCCAGCATCGACAGGAACTATCCTGGCCACACCTTC. The chain carries TRBV2 and TRBJ1-2, with TRBD1 as a possible D gene (6 bases). Germline V gives CDR1 SNHLY, CDR2 FYNNEI. The CDR3 loop spans 13 amino acids.

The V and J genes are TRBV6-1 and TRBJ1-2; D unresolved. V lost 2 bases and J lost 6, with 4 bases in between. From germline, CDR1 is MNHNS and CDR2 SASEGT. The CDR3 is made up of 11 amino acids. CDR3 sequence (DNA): TGTGCCAGCAGTGAATCTGATGGCTACACCTTC. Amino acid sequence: CASSESDGYTF.

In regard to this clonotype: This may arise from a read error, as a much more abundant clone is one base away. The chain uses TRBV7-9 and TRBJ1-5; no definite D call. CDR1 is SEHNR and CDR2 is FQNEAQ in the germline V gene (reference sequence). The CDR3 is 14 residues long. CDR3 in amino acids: CASSLTTSNQPQQF. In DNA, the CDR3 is TGTGCCAGCAGCTTAACGACTAGCAATCAGCCCCAGCAGTTT.

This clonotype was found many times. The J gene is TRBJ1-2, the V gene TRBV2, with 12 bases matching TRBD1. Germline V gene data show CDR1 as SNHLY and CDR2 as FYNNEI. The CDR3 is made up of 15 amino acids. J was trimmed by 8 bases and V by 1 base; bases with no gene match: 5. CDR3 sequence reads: CASSEVGTGGLGYTF. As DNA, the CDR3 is TGTGCCAGCAGTGAAGTGGGGACAGGGGGCTTGGGCTACACCTTC. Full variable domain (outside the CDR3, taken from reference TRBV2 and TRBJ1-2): EPEVTQTPSHQVTQMGQEVILRCVPISNHLYFYWYRQILGQKVEFLVSFYNNEISEKSEIFDDQFSVERPDGSNFTLKIRSTKLEDSAMYFCASSEVGTGGLGYTFGSGTRLTVV.

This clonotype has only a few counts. CDR3 sequence reads: CSARDGRGEYF. CDR3 DNA: TGCAGTGCTAGAGATGGGCGGGGAGAGTACTTC. The J gene is TRBJ2-7, the V gene TRBV20-1; perhaps TRBD2 as D (6 bases). The germline gives CDR1 DFQATT, CDR2 SNEGSKA (reference sequence). V lost 0 bases, J lost 11 bases, and 11 bases lay in between. CDR3 length equals 11 residues.

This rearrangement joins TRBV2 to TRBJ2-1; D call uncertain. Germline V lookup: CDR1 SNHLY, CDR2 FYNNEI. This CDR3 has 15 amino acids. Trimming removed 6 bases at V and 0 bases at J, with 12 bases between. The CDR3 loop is CASRPTQSSYNEQFF. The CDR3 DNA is TGTGCCAGCAGGCCGACCCAGAGCTCCTACAATGAGCAGTTCTTC.

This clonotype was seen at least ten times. CDR3 nucleotide sequence: TGTGCCAGCACGGTCATCGGGGGGCGCGGGCAGCCCCAGCATTTT. Translating it yields CASTVIGGRGQPQHF. V gene TRBV2 combines with J gene TRBJ1-5; the D gene is possibly TRBD1 (6 bases). CDR1 SNHLY and CDR2 FYNNEI come from the germline V gene. The CDR3 contains 15 residues. Deletions cut 7 bases from V and 7 bases from J, with 20 bases between.

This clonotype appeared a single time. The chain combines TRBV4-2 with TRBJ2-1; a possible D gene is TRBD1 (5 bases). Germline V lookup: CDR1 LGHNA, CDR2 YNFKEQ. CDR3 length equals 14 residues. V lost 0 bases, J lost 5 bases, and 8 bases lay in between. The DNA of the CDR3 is TGTGCCAGCAGCCAAGATCCAGGGAACAATGAGCAGTTCTTC. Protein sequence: CASSQDPGNNEQFF.

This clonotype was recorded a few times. The CDR3 region is CASRTGDIVGGYTF. DNA of the CDR3: TGTGCCAGTAGGACGGGGGACATCGTAGGTGGCTACACCTTC. This rearrangement joins TRBV19 to TRBJ1-2, with a weak D call TRBD1 (6 bases). The CDR3 is 14 amino acids. V was pared by 6 bases and J by 7 bases, with 18 bases between. CDR1 and CDR2 from the germline V gene are LNHDA and SQIVND (reference sequence). Drawing the rest from reference TRBV19 and TRBJ1-2, the complete variable domain is DGGITQSPKYLFRKEGQNVTLSCEQNLNHDAMYWYRQDPGQGLRLIYYSQIVNDFQKGDIAEGYSVSREKKESFPLTVTSAQKNPTAFYLCASRTGDIVGGYTFGSGTRLTVV.